These 26 T cell receptor beta chains were sequenced from one sample in a study of control samples from healthy donors and cancer patients. Data came from immunoSEQ multiplex PCR; TCRdb stores just in-frame clones and leaves some out. The sample carries 40,000 to 55,000 clones, approximately 87% recorded once. The sample was PBMCs. All receptors come from a woman aged 55-75 years with lung cancer.

Only one count was recorded for this clone. The chain couples TRBV24-1 to TRBJ2-1; 9 bases agree with TRBD1. The V gene's germline CDR1 is KGHDR and CDR2 SFDVKD. CDR3 length: 16 residues. V dropped 2 bases and J dropped 8; count of bases not matched to a gene: 9. This CDR3 is CATSDSARDRVDEQFF. In DNA form, the CDR3 reads TGTGCCACCAGTGATTCGGCGCGGGACAGGGTTGATGAGCAGTTCTTC.

The V gene is TRBV6-5, the J gene TRBJ1-2; D is unresolved. The CDR3 has 13 amino acids. The germline V gene has CDR1 MNHEY and CDR2 SVGAGI. The V end lost 5 bases, the J end lost 4 bases, and 11 bases lay between the germline ends. CDR3 residues: CASSLHQLYGYTF. CDR3 nucleotide sequence: TGTGCCAGCAGTCTACACCAACTCTATGGCTACACCTTC.

V usage is TRBV18 and J usage is TRBJ1-3; no firm D call. Germline CDR1 reads KGHSH; CDR2 reads LQKENI. Trimming left V 1 base short and J 0 bases short, with 10 bases between. CDR3 length equals 16 residues. CDR3 in amino acids: CASSPQGLTSGNTIYF. CDR3 DNA sequence: TGTGCCAGCTCACCACAGGGCCTAACCTCTGGAAACACCATATATTTT.

V and J are TRBV30 and TRBJ1-2, with D unresolved. The length of the CDR3 is 17 residues. The ends were cut back, 0 bases at V and 9 bases at J, with 26 bases in the middle. Germline V gives CDR1 GTSNPN, CDR2 SVGIG (reference sequence). The CDR3 protein is CAWSVLPSWSGLGSYTF. The CDR3 DNA sequence: TGTGCCTGGAGTGTACTTCCCTCCTGGAGCGGACTCGGGAGCTACACCTTC.

The sample holds one count of this clone. V is TRBV7-2 and J is TRBJ2-7, with 13 bases aligning to TRBD2. Germline V CDR1 and CDR2: SGHTA, FQGNSA. The CDR3 has 19 residues. J lost 7 bases, V lost 5 bases, and 20 bases had no gene match. The CDR3 protein is CASSLDVGTSGRAGGEQYF. CDR3 in DNA: TGTGCCAGCAGCCTAGACGTGGGTACTAGCGGGAGGGCGGGGGGGGAGCAGTACTTC.

The chain combines TRBV7-2 with TRBJ2-1; the match to TRBD2 covers 16 bases. This CDR3 has 15 amino acids. Germline CDR1 SGHTA, CDR2 FQGNSA. V dropped 5 bases and J dropped 9; count of bases not matched to a gene: 4. The CDR3 DNA reads TGTGCCAGCAGCCCGGGACTAGCGGGAGGGGGTGAGCAGTTCTTC. Translation gives CASSPGLAGGGEQFF.

The J gene is TRBJ2-2, the V gene TRBV5-6; TRBD1 aligns across 10 bases. The V and J ends lost 0 bases and 7 bases, in that order; junction bases with no gene match: 9. CDR1 and CDR2 (germline): SGHDT, YYEEEE. The CDR3 spans 17 residues. CDR3: CASSLGGQGGSNGELFF. The CDR3 nucleotides are TGTGCCAGCAGCTTGGGAGGACAGGGGGGAAGTAACGGGGAGCTGTTTTTT.

The chain is built from TRBV14 and TRBJ1-1; D is uncertain. The CDR3 is 14 residues long. Germline V gene sequence: CDR1 SGHDN, CDR2 FVKESK. V lost 1 base and J lost 4, with 10 bases in between. CDR3: CASSQAGLGTEAFF. The DNA for the CDR3 is TGTGCCAGCAGCCAAGCGGGGTTGGGCACTGAAGCTTTCTTT.

The V gene is TRBV3-1 (or the pseudogene TRBV3-2), the J gene TRBJ1-3, with D maybe TRBD1 (6 bases). V lost 4 bases and J lost 0, with 10 bases in between. Germline CDR1 and CDR2: LGHDT and YNNKEL (reference sequence). This CDR3 region has 15 residues. The chain's CDR3 is CASSLDRSSGNTIYF. DNA of the CDR3: TGTGCCAGCAGCCTTGACAGGAGCTCTGGAAACACCATATATTTT.

The chain is built from TRBV3-1 (or the pseudogene TRBV3-2) and TRBJ2-5; TRBD1 aligns across 8 bases. The ends lost 7 bases at V and 1 base at J; junction bases unmatched: 5. Germline CDR1 LGHDT, CDR2 YNNKEL (reference sequence). This CDR3 spans 14 amino acids. The CDR3 bases are TGTGCCAGCACCCGGACAGGGCCCCAAGAGACCCAGTACTTC. Translating it yields CASTRTGPQETQYF.

J is TRBJ1-5 and V is TRBV28; D is undetermined. Germline assignment: CDR1 MDHEN and CDR2 SYDVKM. The CDR3 has 14 residues. The V and J ends lost 2 bases and 9 bases respectively, with 14 bases between them. The CDR3 DNA reads as TGTGCCAGCAGTTTACGGCAGCGTCTTTGGCCCCAGCATTTT. Its translation: CASSLRQRLWPQHF.

This sequence joins TRBV5-6 and TRBJ1-5; D remains unclear. This CDR3 has 15 residues. Germline loops: CDR1 SGHDT, CDR2 YYEEEE. Trimming cost V 3 bases and J 0 bases, with 10 bases left between them. CDR3 DNA: TGTGCCAGCAGCTCCAACGGGTATAGCAATCAGCCCCAGCATTTT. Encoded protein: CASSSNGYSNQPQHF.

This clone was found a few times. The chain has TRBV30 and TRBJ2-4; D is undetermined. V was clipped by 2 bases and J by 0 bases, with 14 bases between them. This CDR3 has 16 amino acids. CDR1 and CDR2 (germline): GTSNPN, SVGIG (reference sequence). The chain's CDR3 is CAWSSPSGVAKNIQYF. The DNA for the CDR3 is TGTGCCTGGAGTAGTCCCTCGGGCGTAGCCAAAAACATTCAGTACTTC.

V and J are TRBV11-2 and TRBJ1-6; 8 nucleotides align to TRBD1. Germline-derived CDR1 and CDR2 are SGHAT and FQNNGV. The CDR3 runs to 15 residues. J lost 10 bases, V lost 1 base, and 6 bases had no gene match. This chain's CDR3 is CASSLGSSGGSPLHF. In nucleotides, the CDR3 is TGTGCCAGCAGCTTAGGCAGTTCAGGGGGCTCACCCCTCCACTTT.

The chain carries TRBV18 and TRBJ1-1; 9 bases agree with TRBD1. Germline-derived CDR1 and CDR2 are KGHSH and LQKENI. The CDR3 covers 17 residues. Losses at the gene ends were 2 bases for V and 11 bases for J; bases not matched to a gene: 18. CDR3 coding DNA: TGTGCCAGCTCACCAAACTCTCGGACAGGGGCGATGATTGACGCTTTCTTT. Its translation is CASSPNSRTGAMIDAFF.

This clone was detected only once. The chain recombines TRBV12-3 or TRBV12-4 with TRBJ2-5; D uncertain. There are 11 residues in the CDR3. V was clipped by 6 bases and J by 5 bases, with 7 bases between them. DNA of the CDR3: TGTGCCAGCAGCTTTGGCGAGACCCAGTACTTC. Protein product: CASSFGETQYF.

V usage is TRBV19 and J usage is TRBJ1-2; 12 bases match TRBD1. CDR1 LNHDA and CDR2 SQIVND come from the germline V gene (reference sequence). J lost 8 bases, V lost 2 bases, and 6 bases had no gene match. This CDR3 comprises 15 residues. The CDR3 nucleotides are TGTGCCAGTAGTATACTGGGACAGGGGGCCCGGGGCTACACCTTC. Protein sequence: CASSILGQGARGYTF. Variable domain in full (rest from reference TRBV19 and TRBJ1-2): DGGITQSPKYLFRKEGQNVTLSCEQNLNHDAMYWYRQDPGQGLRLIYYSQIVNDFQKGDIAEGYSVSREKKESFPLTVTSAQKNPTAFYLCASSILGQGARGYTFGSGTRLTVV.

This clone has a single count. The J gene is TRBJ2-3, the V gene TRBV20-1, with 9 bases identical to TRBD1. Germline V gene lookup returns CDR1 DFQATT and CDR2 SNEGSKA (reference sequence). The J segment lost 2 bases and the V segment lost 3 bases, leaving 3 bases of the junction unmatched. This CDR3 has 14 residues. CDR3 in DNA: TGCAGTGCTAGTGGACAGGGGAACACAGATACGCAGTATTTT. As protein: CSASGQGNTDTQYF.

The chain has TRBV24-1 and TRBJ2-2, with 10 positions matching TRBD2. Germline assignment: CDR1 KGHDR and CDR2 SFDVKD. The junction had 8 bases not matched to a gene; V was cut back by 10 bases and J by 1 base. CDR3 length: 16 residues. The CDR3 nucleotides read TGTGCCACGACGTCGGAGCGGGAGGGGAACACCGGGGAGCTGTTTTTT. Protein: CATTSEREGNTGELFF.

CDR3 bases: TGCGCCAGCAGCTTCATTCAGACAGGGCGCGCTTTCTTT. Amino acids: CASSFIQTGRAFF. The chain uses TRBV5-1 and TRBJ1-1; 7 nucleotides align to TRBD1. Germline V gives CDR1 SGHRS, CDR2 YFSETQ. The CDR3 totals 13 residues. V lost 2 bases and J lost 11; bases outside the gene matches: 9.

The chain is built from TRBV7-2 and TRBJ1-1, with 9 positions matching TRBD1. The CDR3 is made up of 15 amino acids. The germline CDR1 and CDR2 sequences are SGHTA and FQGNSA. J lost 3 bases, V lost 3 bases, and 5 bases had no gene match. CDR3 residues: CASSFSGTGYTEAFF. As DNA, the CDR3 is TGTGCCAGCAGCTTCTCCGGGACAGGGTACACTGAAGCTTTCTTT.

The chain employs TRBV19 and TRBJ2-2; 10 nucleotides line up with TRBD2. V lost 0 bases to trimming and J lost 3 bases; unmatched junction nucleotides: 7. The germline gives CDR1 LNHDA, CDR2 SQIVND (reference sequence). The CDR3 has 18 residues. This CDR3 is CASSIEASGSKHTGELFF. As DNA, the CDR3 is TGTGCCAGTAGTATAGAAGCTAGCGGGAGTAAGCACACCGGGGAGCTGTTTTTT.

This clone was seen just once. The chain carries TRBV9 and TRBJ2-7, with TRBD2 matching over 8 bases. CDR3 length equals 16 residues. The germline CDR1 and CDR2 sequences are SGDLS and YYNGEE. Trimming at V came to 0 bases and at J to 4 bases, leaving 9 bases not matched to a gene. The CDR3 protein is CASSVEAGAGIYEQYF. The DNA of the CDR3 is TGTGCCAGCAGCGTAGAAGCGGGAGCGGGGATATACGAGCAGTACTTC.

The genes are TRBV6-2 or TRBV6-3 and TRBJ2-1, with 9 bases that match TRBD2. Germline V CDR1 and CDR2: MNHEY, SVGEGT. This CDR3 comprises 17 residues. V shed 6 bases and J 1 base; nucleotides not matched to a gene: 10. The CDR3 here is CASSPVLAGDSYNEQFF. CDR3 sequence (DNA): TGTGCCAGCAGCCCTGTCTTAGCGGGAGATTCCTACAATGAGCAGTTCTTC.

CDR3 protein: CASSFQVNTEAFF. For the CDR3, the DNA is TGTGCCAGCAGCTTTCAGGTGAACACTGAAGCTTTCTTT. The chain employs TRBV7-9 and TRBJ1-1, with unresolved D. Trimming pared 3 bases from V and 0 bases from J, leaving 5 bases between. The CDR3 is 13 residues long. Germline V gives CDR1 SEHNR, CDR2 FQNEAQ (reference sequence). Combining the CDR3 with reference TRBV7-9 and TRBJ1-1 gives the whole variable domain DTGVSQNPRHKITKRGQNVTFRCDPISEHNRLYWYRQTLGQGPEFLTYFQNEAQLEKSRLLSDRFSAERPKGSFSTLEIQRTEQGDSAMYLCASSFQVNTEAFFGQGTRLTVV.

The chain is built from TRBV7-9 and TRBJ2-3, with D perhaps TRBD1 (7 bases). Germline CDR1 and CDR2: SEHNR and FQNEAQ (reference sequence). V shed 5 bases and J shed 5 bases, with 14 bases lying between them. This CDR3 region has 14 residues. The CDR3 bases are TGTGCCAGCAGCGGAGGGACAGATCTAGATACGCAGTATTTT. Translation gives CASSGGTDLDTQYF.